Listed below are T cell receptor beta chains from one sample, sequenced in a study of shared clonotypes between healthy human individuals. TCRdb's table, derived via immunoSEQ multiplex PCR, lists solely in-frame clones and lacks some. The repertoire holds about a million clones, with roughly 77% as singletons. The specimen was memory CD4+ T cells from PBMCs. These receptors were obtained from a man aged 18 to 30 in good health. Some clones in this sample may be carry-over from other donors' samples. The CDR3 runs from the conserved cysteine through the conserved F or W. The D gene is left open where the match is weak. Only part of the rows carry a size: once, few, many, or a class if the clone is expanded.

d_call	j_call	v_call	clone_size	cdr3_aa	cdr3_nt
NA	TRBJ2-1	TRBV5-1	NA	CASSLAGVPHNEQFF	TGCGCCAGCAGCTTGGCAGGGGTCCCCCACAATGAGCAGTTCTTC
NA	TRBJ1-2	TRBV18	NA	CASSPRNSGLAEGYTF	TGTGCCAGCTCACCACGTAATTCCGGGTTGGCGGAAGGCTACACCTTC
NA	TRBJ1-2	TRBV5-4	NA	CASSPEFTRGRGYGYTF	TGTGCCAGCAGCCCCGAATTTACCCGCGGTCGGGGCTATGGCTACACCTTC
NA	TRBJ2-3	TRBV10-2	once	CASSESGRTDTQYF	TGCGCCAGCAGTGAAAGCGGTCGCACAGATACGCAGTATTTT
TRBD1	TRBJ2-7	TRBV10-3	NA	CAISESRGQGLPYEQYF	TGTGCCATCAGTGAGTCGCGGGGACAGGGGTTACCTTACGAGCAGTACTTC
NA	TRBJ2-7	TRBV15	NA	CATSREGQGGYEQYF	TGTGCCACCAGCAGAGAGGGGCAGGGGGGTTACGAGCAGTACTTC
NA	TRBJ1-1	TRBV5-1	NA	CASSPGQYTEAFF	TGCGCCAGCAGCCCCGGACAGTACACTGAAGCTTTCTTT
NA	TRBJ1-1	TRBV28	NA	CASSLGAGVTEAFF	TGTGCCAGCAGTTTAGGGGCGGGGGTCACTGAAGCTTTCTTT
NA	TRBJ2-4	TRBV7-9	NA	CASSSSDSGNIQYF	TGTGCCAGCAGCTCCTCGGATAGCGGAAACATTCAGTACTTC
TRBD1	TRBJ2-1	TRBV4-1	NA	CASVSRDRGQGEQFF	TGCGCCAGCGTGAGTAGGGACAGGGGGCAGGGTGAGCAGTTCTTC
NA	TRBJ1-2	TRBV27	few	CASSPKGTYGYTF	TGTGCCAGCAGTCCCAAAGGGACATATGGCTACACCTTC
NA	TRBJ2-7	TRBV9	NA	CASSVATGFEQYF	TGTGCCAGCAGCGTAGCTACCGGGTTCGAGCAGTACTTC
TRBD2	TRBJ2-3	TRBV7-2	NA	CASSDRGTTGTDTQYF	TGTGCCAGCAGCGACCGGGGGACTACGGGCACAGATACGCAGTATTTT
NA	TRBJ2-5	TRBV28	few	CASTGLDAVTQETQYF	TGTGCCAGCACGGGGCTCGACGCAGTGACACAAGAGACCCAGTACTTC
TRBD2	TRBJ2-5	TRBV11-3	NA	CASSQGLAAQETQYF	TGTGCCAGCAGCCAAGGACTAGCGGCTCAAGAGACCCAGTACTTC
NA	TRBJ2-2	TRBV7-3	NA	CASSLDSTGAGELFF	TGTGCCAGCAGCCTGGACAGTACGGGTGCCGGGGAGCTGTTTTTT
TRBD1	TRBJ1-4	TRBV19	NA	CASTALGQGRRGGNEKLFF	TGTGCCAGTACGGCCCTGGGACAGGGAAGAAGAGGGGGTAATGAAAAACTGTTTTTT
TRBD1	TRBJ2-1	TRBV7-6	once	CASTPEVAGGYNEQFF	TGTGCCAGCACCCCCGAGGTCGCAGGGGGCTACAATGAGCAGTTCTTC
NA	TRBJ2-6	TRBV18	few	CASSPGSGANVLTF	TGTGCCAGCTCACCAGGGTCTGGGGCCAACGTCCTGACTTTC
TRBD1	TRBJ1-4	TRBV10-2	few	CASSERTDRGQEKLFF	TGCGCCAGCAGTGAGAGGACTGACAGGGGGCAGGAAAAACTGTTTTTT
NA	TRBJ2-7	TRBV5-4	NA	CASSLVFGGGDWYEQYF	TGTGCCAGCAGCTTAGTGTTCGGCGGGGGCGACTGGTACGAGCAGTACTTC
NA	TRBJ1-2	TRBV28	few	CASSLSGIGRYGYTF	TGTGCCAGCAGTTTATCAGGAATTGGTCGCTATGGCTACACCTTC
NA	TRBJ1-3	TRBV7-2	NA	CASSLFREGNTIYF	TGTGCCAGCAGCTTATTCAGGGAAGGAAACACCATATATTTT
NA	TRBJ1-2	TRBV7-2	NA	CASSLEVFNYGYTF	TGTGCCAGCAGCTTAGAAGTTTTCAACTATGGCTACACCTTC
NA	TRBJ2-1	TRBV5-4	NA	CASSLEGIGEQFF	TGTGCCAGCAGCTTGGAGGGGATAGGTGAGCAGTTCTTC
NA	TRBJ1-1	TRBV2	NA	CASSPYGLRNTEAFF	TGTGCCAGCAGTCCGTACGGCCTAAGGAACACTGAAGCTTTCTTT
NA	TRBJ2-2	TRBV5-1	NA	CASSWDLATGELFF	TGCGCCAGCAGCTGGGACTTAGCCACCGGGGAGCTGTTTTTT
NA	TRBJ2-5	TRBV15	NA	CATSRGGLRGETQYF	TGTGCCACCAGCAGAGGAGGACTAAGGGGAGAGACCCAGTACTTC
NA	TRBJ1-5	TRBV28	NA	CASSFNQNQPQHF	TGTGCCAGCAGTTTCAATCAGAATCAGCCCCAGCATTTT
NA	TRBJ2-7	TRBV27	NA	CASPYKGPWSYEQYF	TGTGCCAGCCCCTACAAGGGCCCGTGGTCCTACGAGCAGTACTTC
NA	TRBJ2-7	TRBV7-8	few	CASIESRRAPYEQYF	TGTGCCAGCATTGAATCTCGGCGGGCCCCCTACGAGCAGTACTTC
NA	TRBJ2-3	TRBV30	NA	CASATDTQYF	TGTGCCTCAGCCACAGATACGCAGTATTTT
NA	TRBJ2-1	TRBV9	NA	CASSVVASASYNEQFF	TGTGCCAGCAGCGTAGTGGCGAGTGCCTCCTACAATGAGCAGTTCTTC
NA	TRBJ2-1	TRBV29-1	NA	CSGRRLLSGDEQFF	TGCAGCGGCCGACGGTTGCTGAGTGGCGATGAGCAGTTCTTC
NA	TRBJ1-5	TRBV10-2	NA	CASSESGVNQPQHF	TGCGCCAGCAGTGAGTCAGGGGTGAATCAGCCCCAGCATTTT
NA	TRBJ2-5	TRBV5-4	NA	CASSLNTGGQETQYF	TGTGCCAGCAGCTTGAATACTGGGGGGCAGGAGACCCAGTACTTC
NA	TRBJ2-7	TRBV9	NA	CASSVSPLRDEQYF	TGTGCCAGCAGCGTTTCTCCCCTGCGGGACGAGCAGTACTTC
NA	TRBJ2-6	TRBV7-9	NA	CASSLGAGANVLTF	TGTGCCAGTTCGCTCGGCGCTGGGGCCAACGTCCTGACTTTC
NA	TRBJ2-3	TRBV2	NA	CASRYTDTQYF	TGTGCCAGCAGGTACACAGATACGCAGTATTTT
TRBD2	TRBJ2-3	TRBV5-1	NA	CASRDSGSPTDTQYF	TGCGCCAGCAGAGATAGCGGGAGCCCCACAGATACGCAGTATTTT
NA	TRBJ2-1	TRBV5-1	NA	CASSLGLGFYNEQFF	TGCGCCAGCAGCTTAGGACTGGGATTCTACAATGAGCAGTTCTTC
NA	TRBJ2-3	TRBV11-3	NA	CASGGRWTDTQYF	TGTGCCAGCGGCGGTAGGTGGACAGATACGCAGTATTTT
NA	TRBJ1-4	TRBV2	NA	CASSAESGRGNEKLFF	TGTGCCAGCAGCGCGGAGTCGGGTCGCGGTAATGAAAAACTGTTTTTT
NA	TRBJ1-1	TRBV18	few	CASSPRGGAVNTEAFF	TGTGCCAGCTCACCACGGGGGGGGGCCGTGAACACTGAAGCTTTCTTT
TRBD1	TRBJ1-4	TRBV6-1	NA	CASSKDRSNEKLFF	TGTGCCAGCAGTAAGGACAGGTCTAACGAAAAACTGTTTTTT
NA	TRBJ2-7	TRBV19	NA	CASRGRGKRSYEQYF	TGTGCCAGTAGGGGTAGAGGGAAAAGGTCCTACGAGCAGTACTTC
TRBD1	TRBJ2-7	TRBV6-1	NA	CASSERDRGREQYF	TGTGCCAGCAGTGAACGGGACAGGGGGCGCGAGCAGTACTTC
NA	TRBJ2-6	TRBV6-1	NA	CASSPEISGANVLTF	TGTGCCAGCAGTCCCGAAATCTCTGGGGCCAACGTCCTGACTTTC
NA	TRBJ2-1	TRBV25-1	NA	CASSALSYNEQFF	TGTGCCAGCAGCGCCCTGTCCTACAATGAGCAGTTCTTC
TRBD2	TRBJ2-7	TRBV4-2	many	CASSQLAGDYEQYF	TGTGCCAGCAGCCAACTAGCGGGAGACTACGAGCAGTACTTC
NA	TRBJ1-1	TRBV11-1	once	CASSTGRDTEAFF	TGTGCCAGCAGTACAGGGCGGGACACTGAAGCTTTCTTT
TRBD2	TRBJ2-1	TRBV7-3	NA	CASSRLAGDYNEQFF	TGTGCCAGCAGTCGCCTAGCGGGGGACTACAATGAGCAGTTCTTC